This T cell receptor beta chain originates from a study of T cells in Graves' hyperthyroidism and ophthalmopathy. In this sample, this clonotype turned up a few times. Template material for amplifying TCR beta CDR3 regions consisted of RNA transcripts. An initial round of RT-PCR targeting the TCR CDR3 relied on the HTBI primer set. TCRdb redid the calling of the multiplex PCR reads with MiXCR, one entry per CDR3 protein. The table shows hundreds of thousands of distinct CDR3 sequences, with over 15% occurring only once. Per the germline V gene, CDR1 is MNHNS and CDR2 is SASEGT. This CDR3 region has 12 residues. Between the trimmed V and J ends, which lost 2 bases and 5 bases, there was a span of 3 bases.

The source of this sequence is a woman aged 18-29 years with Graves' hyperthyroidism. The V and J genes are TRBV6-1 and TRBJ2-2, with D unresolved. The specimen was blood. In nucleotides, the CDR3 is TGTGCCAGCAGTGAAATGACCGGGGAGCTGTTTTTT. It yields the protein CASSEMTGELFF.